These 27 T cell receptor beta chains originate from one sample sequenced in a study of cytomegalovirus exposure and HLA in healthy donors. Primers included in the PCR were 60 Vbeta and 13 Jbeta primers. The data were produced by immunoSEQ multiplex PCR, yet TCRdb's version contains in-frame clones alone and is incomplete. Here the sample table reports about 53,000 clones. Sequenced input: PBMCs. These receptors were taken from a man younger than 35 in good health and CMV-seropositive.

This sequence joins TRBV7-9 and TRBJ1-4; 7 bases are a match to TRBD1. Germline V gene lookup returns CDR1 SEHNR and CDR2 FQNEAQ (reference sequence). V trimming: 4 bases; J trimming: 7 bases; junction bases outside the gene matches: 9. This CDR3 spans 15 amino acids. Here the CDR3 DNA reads TGTGCCAGCAGCTCACGGGGGGGGACAGTTGAAAAACTGTTTTTT. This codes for CASSSRGGTVEKLFF. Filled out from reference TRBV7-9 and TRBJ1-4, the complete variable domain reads DTGVSQNPRHKITKRGQNVTFRCDPISEHNRLYWYRQTLGQGPEFLTYFQNEAQLEKSRLLSDRFSAERPKGSFSTLEIQRTEQGDSAMYLCASSSRGGTVEKLFFGSGTQLSVL.

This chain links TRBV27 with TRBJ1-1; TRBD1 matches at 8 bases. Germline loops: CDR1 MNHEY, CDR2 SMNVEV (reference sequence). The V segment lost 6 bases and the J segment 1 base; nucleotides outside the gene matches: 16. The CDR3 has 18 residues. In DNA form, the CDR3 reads TGTGCCAGCAGACTGACAGGGGATGGTCTGGACTGGAACACTGAAGCTTTCTTT. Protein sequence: CASRLTGDGLDWNTEAFF.

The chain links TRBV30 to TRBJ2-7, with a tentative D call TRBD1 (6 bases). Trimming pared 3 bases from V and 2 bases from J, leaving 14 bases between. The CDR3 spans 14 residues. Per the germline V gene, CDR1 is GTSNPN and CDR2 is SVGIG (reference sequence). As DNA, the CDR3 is TGTGCCTGGAGGAACAAGGGGGTTCCCTACGAGCAGTACTTC. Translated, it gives CAWRNKGVPYEQYF.

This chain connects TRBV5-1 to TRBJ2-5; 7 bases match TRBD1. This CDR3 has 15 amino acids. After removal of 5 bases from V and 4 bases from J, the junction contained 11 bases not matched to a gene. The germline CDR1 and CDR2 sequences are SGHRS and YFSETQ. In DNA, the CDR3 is TGCGCCAGCAGACCGTCTTACAGGGGATTAGAGACCCAGTACTTC. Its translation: CASRPSYRGLETQYF.

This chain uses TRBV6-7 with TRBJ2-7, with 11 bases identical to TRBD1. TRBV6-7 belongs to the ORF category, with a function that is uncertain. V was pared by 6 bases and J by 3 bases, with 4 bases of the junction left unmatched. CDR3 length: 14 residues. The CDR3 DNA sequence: TGTGCCAGCAGACCCGGGACAGGGGGCTACGAGCAGTACTTC. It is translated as CASRPGTGGYEQYF.

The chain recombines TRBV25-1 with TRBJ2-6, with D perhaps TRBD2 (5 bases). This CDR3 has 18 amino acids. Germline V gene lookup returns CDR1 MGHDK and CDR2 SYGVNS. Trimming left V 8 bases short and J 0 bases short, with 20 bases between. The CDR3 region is CASVGPPGSFSGANVLTF. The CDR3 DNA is TGTGCCAGCGTAGGCCCCCCGGGGAGCTTCTCTGGGGCCAACGTCCTGACTTTC. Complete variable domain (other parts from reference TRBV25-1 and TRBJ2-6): EADIYQTPRYLVIGTGKKITLECSQTMGHDKMYWYQQDPGMELHLIHYSYGVNSTEKGDLSSESTVSRIRTEHFPLTLESARPSHTSQYLCASVGPPGSFSGANVLTFGAGSRLTVL.

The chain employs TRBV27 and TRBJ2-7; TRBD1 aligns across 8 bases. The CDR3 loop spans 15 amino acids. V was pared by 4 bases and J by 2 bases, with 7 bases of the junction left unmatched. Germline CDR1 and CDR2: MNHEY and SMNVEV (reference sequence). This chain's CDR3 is CASSSRTGITYEQYF. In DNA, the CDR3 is TGTGCCAGCAGTTCCCGGACAGGGATAACCTACGAGCAGTACTTC.

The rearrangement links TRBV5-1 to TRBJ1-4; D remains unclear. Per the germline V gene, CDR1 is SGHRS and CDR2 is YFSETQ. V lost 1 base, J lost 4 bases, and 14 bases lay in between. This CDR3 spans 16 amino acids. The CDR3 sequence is CASSLTEWPVNEKLFF. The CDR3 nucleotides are TGCGCCAGCAGCTTGACGGAGTGGCCAGTTAATGAAAAACTGTTTTTT.

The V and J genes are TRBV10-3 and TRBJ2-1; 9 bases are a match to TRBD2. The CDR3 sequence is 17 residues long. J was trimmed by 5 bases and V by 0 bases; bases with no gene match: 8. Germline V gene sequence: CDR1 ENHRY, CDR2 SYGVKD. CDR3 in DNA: TGTGCCATCAGTGAGTCAAGGGCTAGCGGGGACCACAATGAGCAGTTCTTC. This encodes CAISESRASGDHNEQFF.

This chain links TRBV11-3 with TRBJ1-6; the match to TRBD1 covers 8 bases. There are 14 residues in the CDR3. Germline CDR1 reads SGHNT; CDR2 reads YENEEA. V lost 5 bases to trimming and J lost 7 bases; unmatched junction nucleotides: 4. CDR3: CASSPGGSNSPLHF. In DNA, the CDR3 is TGTGCCAGCAGCCCAGGGGGCTCCAATTCACCCCTCCACTTT.

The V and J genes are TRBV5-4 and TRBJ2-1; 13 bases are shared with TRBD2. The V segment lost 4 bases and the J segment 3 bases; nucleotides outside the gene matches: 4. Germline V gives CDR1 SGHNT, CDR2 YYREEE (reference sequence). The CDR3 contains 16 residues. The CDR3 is CASSVTSGRVYNEQFF. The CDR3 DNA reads TGTGCCAGCAGCGTAACTAGCGGGAGGGTCTACAATGAGCAGTTCTTC.

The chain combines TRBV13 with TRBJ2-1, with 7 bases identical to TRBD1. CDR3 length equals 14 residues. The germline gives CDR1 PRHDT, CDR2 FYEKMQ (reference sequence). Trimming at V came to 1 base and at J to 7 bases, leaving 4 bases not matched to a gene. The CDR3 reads CASSLDEGANEQFF. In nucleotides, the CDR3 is TGTGCCAGCAGCTTAGATGAGGGGGCAAATGAGCAGTTCTTC.

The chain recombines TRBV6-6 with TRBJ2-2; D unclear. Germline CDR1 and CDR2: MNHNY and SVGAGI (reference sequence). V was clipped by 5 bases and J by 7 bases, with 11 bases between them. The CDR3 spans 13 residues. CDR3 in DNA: TGTGCCAGCAGTACGACAAGTGGCGGGGAGCTGTTTTTT. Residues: CASSTTSGGELFF.

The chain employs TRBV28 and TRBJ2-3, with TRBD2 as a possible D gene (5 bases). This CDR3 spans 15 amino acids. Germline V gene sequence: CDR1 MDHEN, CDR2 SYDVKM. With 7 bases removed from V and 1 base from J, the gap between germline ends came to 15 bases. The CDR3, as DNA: TGTGCCAGCACCTCAGCCGGGGAAGGCACAGATACGCAGTATTTT. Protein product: CASTSAGEGTDTQYF.

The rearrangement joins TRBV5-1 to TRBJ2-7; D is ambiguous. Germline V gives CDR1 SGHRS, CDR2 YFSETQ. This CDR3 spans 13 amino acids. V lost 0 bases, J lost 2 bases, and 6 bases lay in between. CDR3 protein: CASSLGLPYEQYF. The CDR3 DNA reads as TGCGCCAGCAGCTTGGGACTGCCCTACGAGCAGTACTTC.

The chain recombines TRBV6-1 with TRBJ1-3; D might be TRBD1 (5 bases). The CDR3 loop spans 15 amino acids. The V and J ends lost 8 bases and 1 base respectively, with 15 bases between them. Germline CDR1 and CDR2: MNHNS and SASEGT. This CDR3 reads CASRRGGGSGNTIYF. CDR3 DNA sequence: TGTGCCAGCCGACGCGGGGGTGGGTCTGGAAACACCATATATTTT.

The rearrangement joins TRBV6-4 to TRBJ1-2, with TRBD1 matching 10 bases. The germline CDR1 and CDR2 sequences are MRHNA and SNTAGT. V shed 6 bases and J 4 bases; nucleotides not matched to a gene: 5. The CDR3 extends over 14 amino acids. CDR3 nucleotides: TGTGCCAGCAGGGCGACAGGGGGCAGCTATGGCTACACCTTC. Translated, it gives CASRATGGSYGYTF.

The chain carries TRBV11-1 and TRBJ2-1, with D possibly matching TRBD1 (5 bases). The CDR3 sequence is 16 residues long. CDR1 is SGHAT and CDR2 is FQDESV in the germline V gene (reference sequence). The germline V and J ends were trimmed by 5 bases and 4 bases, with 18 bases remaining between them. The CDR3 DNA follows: TGTGCCAGCAGCCCACGCCAGGGCCAGGAGTACAATGAGCAGTTCTTC. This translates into CASSPRQGQEYNEQFF.

CDR3 in DNA: TGTGCCAGCTCACCAACAGGGGGCGCGGAAGATACGCAGTATTTT. Protein product: CASSPTGGAEDTQYF. This chain links TRBV18 with TRBJ2-3, with 9 bases identical to TRBD1. The CDR3 spans 15 residues. The germline CDR1 and CDR2 sequences are KGHSH and LQKENI. V was pared by 2 bases and J by 5 bases, with 5 bases of the junction left unmatched.

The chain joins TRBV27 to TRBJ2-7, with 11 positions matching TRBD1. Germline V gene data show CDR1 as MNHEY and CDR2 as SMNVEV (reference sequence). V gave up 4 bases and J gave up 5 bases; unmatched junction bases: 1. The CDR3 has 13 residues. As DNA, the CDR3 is TGTGCCAGCAGTTGGGACAGGGGGAACGAGCAGTACTTC. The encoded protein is CASSWDRGNEQYF.

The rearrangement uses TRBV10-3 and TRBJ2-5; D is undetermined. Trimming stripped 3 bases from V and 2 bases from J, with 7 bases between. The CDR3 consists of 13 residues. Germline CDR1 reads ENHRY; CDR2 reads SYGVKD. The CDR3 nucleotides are TGTGCCATCAGTGAAGGCAGGCAAGAGACCCAGTACTTC. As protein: CAISEGRQETQYF.

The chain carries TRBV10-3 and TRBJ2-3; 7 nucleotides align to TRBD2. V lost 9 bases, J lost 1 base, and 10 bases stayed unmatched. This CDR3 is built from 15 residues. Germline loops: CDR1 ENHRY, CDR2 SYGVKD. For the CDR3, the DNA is TGTGCCATGGGGGGGAGGGGCGATGGCACAGATACGCAGTATTTT. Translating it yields CAMGGRGDGTDTQYF.

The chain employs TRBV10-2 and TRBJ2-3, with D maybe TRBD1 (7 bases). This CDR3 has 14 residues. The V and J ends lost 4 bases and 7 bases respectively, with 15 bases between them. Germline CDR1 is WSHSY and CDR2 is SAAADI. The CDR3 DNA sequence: TGCGCCAGCAGTGTCCCCAGGGGGGAGAATACGCAGTATTTT. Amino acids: CASSVPRGENTQYF.

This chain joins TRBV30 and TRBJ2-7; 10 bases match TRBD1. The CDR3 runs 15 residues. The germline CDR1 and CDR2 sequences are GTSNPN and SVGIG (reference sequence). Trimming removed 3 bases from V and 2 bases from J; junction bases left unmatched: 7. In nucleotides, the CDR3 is TGTGCCTGGAGGACCCGGGACAGGGGAACCTACGAGCAGTACTTC. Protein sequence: CAWRTRDRGTYEQYF.

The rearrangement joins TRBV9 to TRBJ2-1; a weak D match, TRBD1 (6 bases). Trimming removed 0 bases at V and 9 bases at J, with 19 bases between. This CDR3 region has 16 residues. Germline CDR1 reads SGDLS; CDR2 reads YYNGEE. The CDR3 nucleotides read TGTGCCAGCAGCGTAGATGGGGGCAGGGCCAATTTTGAGCAGTTCTTC. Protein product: CASSVDGGRANFEQFF.

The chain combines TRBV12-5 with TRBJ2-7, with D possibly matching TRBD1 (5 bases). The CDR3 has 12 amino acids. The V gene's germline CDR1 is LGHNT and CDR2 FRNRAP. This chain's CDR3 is CATGPSSYEQYF. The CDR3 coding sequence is TGTGCAACAGGACCTTCCTCCTACGAGCAGTACTTC.

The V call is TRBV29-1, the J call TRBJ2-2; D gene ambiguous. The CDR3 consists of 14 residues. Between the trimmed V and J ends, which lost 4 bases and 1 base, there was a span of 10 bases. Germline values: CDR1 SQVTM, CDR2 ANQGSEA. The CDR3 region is CSVGVAVNTGELFF. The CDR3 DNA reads TGCAGCGTTGGCGTTGCGGTGAACACCGGGGAGCTGTTTTTT.